This T cell receptor beta chain appears in the sequencing data of a study of blood T cell repertoires in COVID-19. Across the whole study: Acute-phase and convalescent COVID-19 samples originated in the United States, Italy and Spain. T cells, B-cell-depleted T cells, or PBMCs provided the cDNA or gDNA that served as material.

Source study methods: Nucleated cell counts were estimated from reference gene primer amplification. Using immunoSEQ multiplex PCR, the repertoire was profiled, and TCRdb retains in-frame clones only, with some absent. V, J and clone size are those of that table, while D and trimming were read from the DNA. The sample contains under 350,000 clones, around 86% of which appear only once. This CDR3 is built from 14 residues. Germline CDR1 reads ENHRY; CDR2 reads SYGVKD. V dropped 11 bases and J dropped 8; count of bases not matched to a gene: 12. Participants reported their clinical history, and cohort assignment relied on those reports.

This sequence originates from a woman between 40 and 55 years old with acute COVID-19. Material: PBMCs or T cells enriched from blood (not recorded which). The V gene is TRBV10-3, the J gene TRBJ1-3; 10 bases fit TRBD1. In nucleotides, the CDR3 is TGTGCCTCCCAACCGGGGGACAGGGGAGACACCATATATTTT. Encoded protein: CASQPGDRGDTIYF.